These T cell receptor beta chains were read from a single sample in a study of cytomegalovirus exposure and HLA in healthy donors. TCRdb's copy holds only in-frame clones and misses some; the assay was immunoSEQ multiplex PCR. This table has fewer than 200,000 clones, about 82% appearing once. Specimen: PBMCs. Receptors were obtained from a woman aged 18-29 years in good health and CMV-seronegative. Each CDR3 is given with its conserved first and last residue. Each record gives: V gene, J gene, D gene, clone size, CDR3 DNA, CDR3 protein. D genes are given only for firm matches. Clone size is given for some rows only: seen once, a few or many times, or a class if the clone is expanded.

>TRBV2|TRBJ1-5|-|-
TGTGCCAGCAGTCCTGGGCGAGTGGGTTCCCAGCATTTT
CASSPGRVGSQHF
>TRBV23-1|TRBJ2-7|TRBD1|-
TGCGCCACCAGGGACAGCTCCTACGAGCAGTACTTC
CATRDSSYEQYF
>TRBV5-6|TRBJ1-5|-|-
TGTGCCAGCAGCTTTGGGGGGAGCGATCAGCCCCAGCATTTT
CASSFGGSDQPQHF
>TRBV5-6|TRBJ2-3|TRBD2|-
TGTGCCAGCAGCTTCCTAGCGGCAGATACGCAGTATTTT
CASSFLAADTQYF
>TRBV28|TRBJ1-1|TRBD1|few
TGTGCCAGCAGTTTAACAGGGGGCGCCTTCACTGAAGCTTTCTTT
CASSLTGGAFTEAFF
>TRBV6-5|TRBJ2-3|TRBD2|-
TGTGCCAGCAAGGGAGGGCGGGCAGATACGCAGTATTTT
CASKGGRADTQYF
>TRBV11-2|TRBJ2-1|TRBD2|-
TGTGCCAGCAGCCCAGGACTAGTCCATGAGCAGTTCTTC
CASSPGLVHEQFF
>TRBV4-2|TRBJ1-3|-|-
TGTGCCAGCAGCCTGGCAGGGGTAGGAAACACCATATATTTT
CASSLAGVGNTIYF
>TRBV25-1|TRBJ2-1|TRBD2|-
TGTGCCAGCAGTGACTGGACTAGCGGGAGTACGTTCTTC
CASSDWTSGSTFF
>TRBV21-1|TRBJ1-1|-|-
TGTGCCAGCAGCAATACCCCAAGGGGCACTGAAGCTTTCTTT
CASSNTPRGTEAFF
>TRBV18|TRBJ1-2|-|-
TGTGCCAGCTCACCCGACTTGGGACAAATCTATGGCTACACCTTC
CASSPDLGQIYGYTF
>TRBV5-1|TRBJ1-1|-|-
TGCGCCAGCAGCATCCTACAGGGTTTGAACACTGAAGCTTTCTTT
CASSILQGLNTEAFF
>TRBV11-2|TRBJ2-7|-|-
TGTGCCAGCAGCTTAGGTCAGGCCCCCTCCTACGAGCAGTACTTC
CASSLGQAPSYEQYF
>TRBV5-6|TRBJ2-4|-|-
TGTGCCAGCAGCTTGGTACAGCTACTAGCCAAAAACATTCAGTACTTC
CASSLVQLLAKNIQYF
>TRBV7-2|TRBJ2-1|-|-
TGTGCCAGCAGCTTGGGATGGCGGGTTGAGCAGTTCTTC
CASSLGWRVEQFF